This TCR beta chain appears in the sequencing data of a study of shared clonotypes between healthy human individuals. TCRdb keeps only in-frame clones here, not all; method: immunoSEQ multiplex PCR. The sample has approximately 1.1 million clones, roughly 74% seen once. Donors comprised healthy HIV-negative adults lacking recent acute infections or vaccinations. The CDR3 covers 14 residues. CDR1 is MDHEN and CDR2 is SYDVKM in the germline V gene. The J segment lost 6 bases and the V segment lost 5 bases, leaving 9 bases of the junction unmatched. The chain combines TRBV28 with TRBJ2-7, with 8 bases matching TRBD1. Sequencing was done on a sample of memory CD4+ T cells from PBMCs. Noted subset: CD45RA-negative fraction. The sequence came from a man in his late teens or twenties in good health. Some clones in this sample may be carry-over from other donors' samples. DNA of the CDR3: TGTGCCAGCAGTAAAACCACCGACAGGGGCGAGCAGTACTTC. Protein: CASSKTTDRGEQYF.